Presented here are 12 T cell receptor beta chains from one specimen sequenced in a study of cytomegalovirus exposure and HLA in healthy donors. Clones were read by immunoSEQ multiplex PCR, and TCRdb kept only the in-frame ones, dropping some. The sample carries about 200,000 clones, 84% recorded once. The sequenced material came from PBMCs. All receptors derive from a woman in her twenties or thirties in good health and CMV-seropositive.

A remark on this clone: Additional DNA sequences in this sample encode the identical CDR3. This CDR3 is CASSLGGTENQPQHF. The CDR3 coding sequence is TGTGCCAGCAGCTTGGGCGGGACAGAAAATCAGCCCCAGCATTTT. The chain combines TRBV5-4 with TRBJ1-5; 7 nucleotides agree with TRBD1. The CDR3 has 15 amino acids. J was trimmed by 4 bases and V by 0 bases; bases with no gene match: 4. The V gene's germline CDR1 is SGHNT and CDR2 YYREEE (reference sequence). Looking up the rest from reference TRBV5-4 and TRBJ1-5 gives the full variable domain: ETGVTQSPTHLIKTRGQQVTLRCSSQSGHNTVSWYQQALGQGPQFIFQYYREEENGRGNFPPRFSGLQFPNYSSELNVNALELDDSALYLCASSLGGTENQPQHFGDGTRLSIL.

V usage is TRBV6-5 and J usage is TRBJ2-5; no clear D gene. This CDR3 has 15 amino acids. V was clipped by 7 bases and J by 4 bases, with 19 bases between them. Germline V gene lookup returns CDR1 MNHEY and CDR2 SVGAGI. The CDR3 region is CASTPVGGVGETQYF. As DNA, the CDR3 is TGTGCCAGCACCCCAGTCGGCGGAGTTGGAGAGACCCAGTACTTC.

This chain connects TRBV6-1 to TRBJ2-4; tentatively, D is TRBD1 (7 bases). This CDR3 has 17 residues. Trimming stripped 7 bases from V and 9 bases from J, with 28 bases between. The germline V gene has CDR1 MNHNS and CDR2 SASEGT. CDR3 in amino acids: CASTERGVQGSLGIQYF. CDR3 nucleotide sequence: TGTGCCAGCACTGAGAGGGGGGTACAGGGGAGTCTGGGCATTCAGTACTTC.

This chain joins TRBV6-6 and TRBJ2-3; D is perhaps TRBD1 (6 bases). The germline CDR1 and CDR2 sequences are MNHNY and SVGAGI (reference sequence). The germline V and J ends were trimmed by 4 bases and 2 bases, with 13 bases remaining between them. This CDR3 is 15 amino acids long. CDR3 DNA: TGTGCCAGCAGTTTTTCGGGACAAAACACAGATACGCAGTATTTT. It specifies CASSFSGQNTDTQYF.

The J gene is TRBJ1-2, the V gene TRBV6-5; no clear D. Germline CDR1 reads MNHEY; CDR2 reads SVGAGI. CDR3 size: 12 residues. V lost 5 bases to trimming and J lost 5 bases, with 9 bases between them. This chain's CDR3 is CASSQNHYGYTF. DNA of the CDR3: TGTGCCAGCAGTCAAAATCATTATGGCTACACCTTC.

V and J are TRBV6-4 and TRBJ2-3, with a possible D match to TRBD2 (5 bases). The CDR3 totals 16 residues. V was trimmed by 2 bases and J by 5 bases, leaving 17 bases between them. The germline V gene has CDR1 MRHNA and CDR2 SNTAGT. Here the CDR3 reads CASSDGVGERVDTQYF. CDR3 bases: TGTGCCAGCAGTGACGGGGTGGGAGAGAGGGTAGATACGCAGTATTTT.

In this sample, this clone turned up once. The J gene is TRBJ2-2, the V gene TRBV27; 7 bases match TRBD2. The CDR3 extends over 15 amino acids. After removal of 2 bases from V and 5 bases from J, the junction contained 5 bases not matched to a gene. Germline CDR1 MNHEY, CDR2 SMNVEV (reference sequence). The CDR3 region is CASSLGLVLTGELFF. The DNA of the CDR3 is TGTGCCAGCAGTTTAGGACTAGTGCTTACCGGGGAGCTGTTTTTT.

In this sample, this clone turned up once. For the CDR3, the DNA is TGTGCCAGCAGTCACACAGCGGGAGAAATTCAAGAGACCCAGTACTTC. Its translation is CASSHTAGEIQETQYF. The genes are TRBV2 and TRBJ2-5; 8 bases align to TRBD2. From germline, CDR1 is SNHLY and CDR2 FYNNEI. The CDR3 loop spans 16 amino acids. V lost 5 bases and J lost 2; bases outside the gene matches: 10.

The V call is TRBV11-2, the J call TRBJ2-5; TRBD1 agrees at 7 bases. This CDR3 has 15 residues. Germline CDR1 is SGHAT and CDR2 is FQNNGV. Trimming took 3 bases from V and 2 from J; bases not matched to a gene: 6. The CDR3 spells CASSFTPGQQETQYF. In DNA form, the CDR3 reads TGTGCCAGCAGCTTCACCCCGGGACAGCAAGAGACCCAGTACTTC.

The J gene is TRBJ2-7, the V gene TRBV6-5, with D possibly matching TRBD1 (5 bases). The germline V and J ends were trimmed by 4 bases and 3 bases, with 13 bases remaining between them. The CDR3 has 14 amino acids. The germline gives CDR1 MNHEY, CDR2 SVGAGI. The CDR3 DNA reads as TGTGCCAGCAGTTCAGGGCCCGTCGGCTACGAGCAGTACTTC. Protein: CASSSGPVGYEQYF.

V is TRBV4-2 and J is TRBJ1-1; TRBD1 matches 8 bases. This CDR3 is 13 amino acids long. Unmatched junction bases numbered 5, after V lost 0 bases and J lost 11 bases. The germline gives CDR1 LGHNA, CDR2 YNFKEQ. CDR3 residues: CASSQDRGLAAFF. The CDR3 region has the DNA TGTGCCAGCAGCCAAGACAGGGGGCTAGCCGCTTTCTTT.

V is TRBV6-5 and J is TRBJ2-5; 10 bases are a match to TRBD2. Per the germline V gene, CDR1 is MNHEY and CDR2 is SVGAGI. Unmatched junction bases numbered 0, after V lost 0 bases and J lost 5 bases. The CDR3 loop spans 14 amino acids. CDR3 loop: CASSYSSGRETQYF. As DNA, the CDR3 is TGTGCCAGCAGTTACTCTAGCGGGAGGGAGACCCAGTACTTC.